The TCR beta chain under discussion was sequenced for a study of blood T cell repertoires in COVID-19. About the study: Collection of acute and convalescent COVID-19 samples took place in the United States, Italy and Spain. PBMCs, B-cell-depleted T cells, or T cells provided the cDNA or gDNA that made up the material.

Source study methods: Reference gene primers were amplified, and this amplification served to estimate nucleated cell counts. The assay was immunoSEQ multiplex PCR, and TCRdb's table has in-frame clones only and misses some. That table gives V, J and clone size, and the DNA gave D and trimming. This table holds approximately 150,000 clones, about four fifths found once. The receptor comes from a man aged 65 to 79 with active or convalescent COVID-19. Sequencing used peripheral blood.

This CDR3 reads CASSQDYRGNTDTQYF. DNA of the CDR3: TGTGCCAGCAGCCAAGATTACAGGGGTAACACAGATACGCAGTATTTT. The chain has TRBV14 and TRBJ2-3, with 7 nucleotides matching TRBD1. The CDR3 spans 16 residues. From germline, CDR1 is SGHDN and CDR2 FVKESK. Germline trimming cut 0 bases from V and 2 bases from J; bases unmatched to any gene: 5.